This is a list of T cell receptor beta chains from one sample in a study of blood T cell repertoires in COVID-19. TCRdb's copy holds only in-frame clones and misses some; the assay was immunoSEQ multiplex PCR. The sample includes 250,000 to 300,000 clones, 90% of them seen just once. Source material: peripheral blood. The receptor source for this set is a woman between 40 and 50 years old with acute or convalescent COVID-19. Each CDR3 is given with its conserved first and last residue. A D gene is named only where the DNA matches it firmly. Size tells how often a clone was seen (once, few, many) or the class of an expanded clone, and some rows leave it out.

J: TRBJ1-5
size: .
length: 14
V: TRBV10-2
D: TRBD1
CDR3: CASSYGTGNQPQHF
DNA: TGCGCCAGCAGTTACGGGACAGGCAATCAGCCCCAGCATTTT

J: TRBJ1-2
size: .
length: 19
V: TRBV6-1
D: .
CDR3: CASSEALGGYGQPGGGYTF
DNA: TGTGCCAGCAGTGAAGCGCTCGGAGGTTATGGACAGCCCGGCGGTGGCTACACCTTC

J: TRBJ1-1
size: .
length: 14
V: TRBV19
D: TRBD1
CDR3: CASSGTGMDTEAFF
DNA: TGTGCCAGTAGTGGGACAGGGATGGACACTGAAGCTTTCTTT

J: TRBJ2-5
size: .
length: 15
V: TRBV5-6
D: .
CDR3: CASSLAPSGYETQYF
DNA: TGTGCCAGCAGCTTGGCCCCCTCGGGGTACGAGACCCAGTACTTC

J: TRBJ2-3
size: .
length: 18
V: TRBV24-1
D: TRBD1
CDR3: CATSDLQRQGAGTDTQYF
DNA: TGTGCCACCAGTGATTTGCAAAGGCAGGGGGCAGGCACAGATACGCAGTATTTT

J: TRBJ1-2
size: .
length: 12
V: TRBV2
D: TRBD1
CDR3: CASSTGGRGYTF
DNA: TGTGCCAGCAGCACAGGGGGCCGAGGCTACACCTTC

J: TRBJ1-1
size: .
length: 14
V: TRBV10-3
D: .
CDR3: CAISDLIGRGEAFF
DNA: TGTGCCATCAGTGATTTGATAGGGAGGGGTGAAGCTTTCTTT

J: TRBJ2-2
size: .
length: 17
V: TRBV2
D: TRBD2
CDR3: CASSGTSGGASAGELFF
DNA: TGTGCCAGCAGTGGGACTAGCGGGGGGGCATCGGCCGGGGAGCTGTTTTTT

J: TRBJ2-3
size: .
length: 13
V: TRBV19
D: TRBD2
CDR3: CATEAGGTDTQYF
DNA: TGTGCTACCGAGGCGGGGGGCACAGATACGCAGTATTTT

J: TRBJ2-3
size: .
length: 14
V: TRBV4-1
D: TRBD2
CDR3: CASSQEGRADTQYF
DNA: TGCGCCAGCAGCCAAGAAGGGAGGGCAGATACGCAGTATTTT

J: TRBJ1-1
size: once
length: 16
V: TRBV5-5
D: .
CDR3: CASSLIRQAVNTEAFF
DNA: TGTGCCAGCAGCTTGATTAGACAGGCAGTGAACACTGAAGCTTTCTTT

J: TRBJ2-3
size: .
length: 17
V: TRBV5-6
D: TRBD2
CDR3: CASSPVIAGGPTDTQYF
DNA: TGTGCCAGCAGCCCAGTTATAGCGGGGGGGCCGACAGATACGCAGTATTTT

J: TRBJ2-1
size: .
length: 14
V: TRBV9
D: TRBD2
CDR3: CASSGTSLTDEQFF
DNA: TGTGCCAGCAGCGGGACTAGCTTAACCGATGAGCAGTTCTTC

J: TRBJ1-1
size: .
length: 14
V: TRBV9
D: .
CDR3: CASSLRQRGTEAFF
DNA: TGTGCCAGCAGCTTGCGACAGAGAGGCACTGAAGCTTTCTTT

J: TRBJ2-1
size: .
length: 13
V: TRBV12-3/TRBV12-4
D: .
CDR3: CASSWDFDNEQFF
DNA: TGTGCCAGCAGTTGGGACTTCGACAATGAGCAGTTCTTC

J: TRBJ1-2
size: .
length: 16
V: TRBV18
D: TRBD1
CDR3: CASSRTGGVGNYGYTF
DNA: TGTGCCAGCTCCCGGACAGGGGGCGTGGGTAACTATGGCTACACCTTC

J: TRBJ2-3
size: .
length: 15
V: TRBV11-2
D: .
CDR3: CASSTPGGAADTQYF
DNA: TGTGCCAGCAGCACCCCTGGGGGGGCTGCAGATACGCAGTATTTT

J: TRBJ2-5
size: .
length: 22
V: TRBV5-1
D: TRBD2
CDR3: CASSLAPTSRLAGGRPAETQYF
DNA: TGCGCCAGCAGCTTGGCCCCAACTTCCAGACTAGCGGGGGGGCGACCAGCAGAGACCCAGTACTTC

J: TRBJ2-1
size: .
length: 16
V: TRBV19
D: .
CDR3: CASSIGGGALYNEQFF
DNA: TGTGCCAGTAGTATAGGAGGGGGGGCCCTCTACAATGAGCAGTTCTTC

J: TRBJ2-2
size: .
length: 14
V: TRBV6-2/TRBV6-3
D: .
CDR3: CASSPGQLAGELFF
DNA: TGTGCCAGCAGTCCCGGACAGCTTGCCGGGGAGCTGTTTTTT

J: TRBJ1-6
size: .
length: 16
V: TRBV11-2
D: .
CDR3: CASSLRQSSYNSPLHF
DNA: TGTGCCAGCAGCTTAAGACAGAGCTCCTATAATTCACCCCTCCACTTT

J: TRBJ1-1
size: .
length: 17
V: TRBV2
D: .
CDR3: CASSEGQGLGVNTEAFF
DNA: TGTGCCAGCAGTGAAGGGCAGGGGCTAGGGGTGAACACTGAAGCTTTCTTT

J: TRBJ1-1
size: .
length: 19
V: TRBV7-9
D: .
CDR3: CASSLASLGRVEFATEAFF
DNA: TGTGCCAGCAGCTTAGCAAGTTTGGGCAGGGTTGAATTTGCCACTGAAGCTTTCTTT

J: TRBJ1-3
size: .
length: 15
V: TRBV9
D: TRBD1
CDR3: CASSTTGAEGNTIYF
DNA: TGTGCCAGCAGCACGACAGGGGCGGAGGGAAACACCATATATTTT

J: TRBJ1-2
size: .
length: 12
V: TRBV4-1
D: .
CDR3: CASSQENYGYTF
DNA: TGCGCCAGCAGCCAGGAGAACTATGGCTACACCTTC

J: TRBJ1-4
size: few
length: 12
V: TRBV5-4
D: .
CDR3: CASSLGGEKLFF
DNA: TGTGCCAGCAGTCTCGGGGGTGAAAAACTGTTTTTT

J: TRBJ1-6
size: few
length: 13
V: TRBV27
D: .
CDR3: CASSLSVSSSLHF
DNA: TGTGCCAGCAGTTTATCGGTCAGTTCATCCCTCCACTTT

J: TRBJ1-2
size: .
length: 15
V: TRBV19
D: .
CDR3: CASSIGLQLHYGYTF
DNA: TGTGCCAGTAGTATAGGGTTGCAACTCCACTATGGCTACACCTTC

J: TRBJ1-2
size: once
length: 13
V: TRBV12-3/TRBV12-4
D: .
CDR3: CASSLQGNYGYTF
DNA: TGTGCCAGCAGTCTCCAGGGAAACTATGGCTACACCTTC

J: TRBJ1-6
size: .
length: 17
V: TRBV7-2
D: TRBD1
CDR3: CASSLGYGTGINSPLHF
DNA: TGTGCCAGCAGCTTAGGGTATGGGACAGGGATTAATTCACCCCTCCACTTT

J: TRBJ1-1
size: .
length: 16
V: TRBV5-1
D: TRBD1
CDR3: CASSWSPGQDSTEAFF
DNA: TGCGCCAGCAGCTGGTCACCGGGACAGGATTCAACTGAAGCTTTCTTT

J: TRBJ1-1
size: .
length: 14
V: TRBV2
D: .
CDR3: CASKGYRQNTEAFF
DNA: TGTGCCAGCAAGGGGTATAGGCAGAACACTGAAGCTTTCTTT

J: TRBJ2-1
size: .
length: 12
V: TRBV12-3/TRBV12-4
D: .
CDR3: CASSLIRGEQFF
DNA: TGTGCCAGCAGTCTCATACGGGGTGAGCAGTTCTTC

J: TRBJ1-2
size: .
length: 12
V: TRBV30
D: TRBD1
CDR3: CAWSGTVYGYTF
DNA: TGTGCCTGGAGCGGGACAGTCTATGGCTACACCTTC

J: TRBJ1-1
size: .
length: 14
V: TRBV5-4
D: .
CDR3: CASIRAGGNTEAFF
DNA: TGTGCCAGCATCCGGGCGGGGGGTAACACTGAAGCTTTCTTT

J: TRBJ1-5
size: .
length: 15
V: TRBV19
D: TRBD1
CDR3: CASNAGQVRMKPQHF
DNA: TGTGCCAGTAACGCGGGACAGGTGAGGATGAAGCCTCAGCATTTT

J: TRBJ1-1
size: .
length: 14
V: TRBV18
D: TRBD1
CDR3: CASSPRQGGTEAFF
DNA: TGTGCCAGCTCACCACGACAGGGCGGGACTGAAGCTTTCTTT

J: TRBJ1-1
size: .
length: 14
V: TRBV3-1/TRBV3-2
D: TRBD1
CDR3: CASSLQGLEAEAFF
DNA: TGTGCCAGCAGCCTACAGGGGTTGGAGGCTGAAGCTTTCTTT

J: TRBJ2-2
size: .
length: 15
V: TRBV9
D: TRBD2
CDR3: CASSPSGGPTGELFF
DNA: TGTGCCAGCAGCCCATCGGGGGGACCCACCGGGGAGCTGTTTTTT

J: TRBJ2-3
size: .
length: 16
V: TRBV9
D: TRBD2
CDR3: CASSAGRAGSTDTQYF
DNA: TGTGCCAGCAGCGCGGGGAGGGCGGGGAGCACAGATACGCAGTATTTT

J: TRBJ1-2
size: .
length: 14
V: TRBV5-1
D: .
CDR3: CASSLGQGVEGYTF
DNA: TGCGCCAGCAGCTTGGGGCAGGGCGTTGAAGGCTACACCTTC